The text below deals with one T cell receptor beta chain. There are many counts of this clonotype. Its antigen has not been determined. The record has no base qualities; no much larger clone is one base away. Sequencing used an Illumina NovaSeq 6000. cDNA libraries for TCRalpha and TCRbeta were prepared by 5'RACE using constant-segment primers, with sample barcodes and unique molecular identifiers added. Trizol reagent was used to extract RNA from every sample. The libraries were amplified in two PCR steps, and the second step added a second sample barcode and Illumina TruSeq adapters. Libraries were sequenced on an Illumina NovaSeq with 2 x 150 bp paired-end reads. In the paper's pipeline: With migec v1.2.7, reads were demultiplexed and then collapsed into UMI-guided consensus sequences. Using mixcr v2.1.11, the UMI consensuses were aligned to TRA and TRB V and J templates and assembled into clonotypes. A clonotype was counted as expanded or contracted only if both edgeR and NoisET called the change significant, with noise models trained on biological replicates. For edgeR calls, a false discovery rate-adjusted p below 0.01 and a log2 fold-change threshold of 1 were applied. As an exploratory analysis of dynamics, max-normalized trajectories of the 1000 most abundant clonotypes were examined with PCA combined with hierarchical clustering. Separately sequenced CD4+ and CD8+ repertoires were used to assign the CD4 or CD8 phenotype of responding clones. Using fastp at Q25 and MiXCR, TCRdb reprocessed the public reads and kept productive beta chains. Rows are unified per CDR3 protein, each entry keeping the most common DNA and genes. The V and J calls and clone size come from TCRdb's table, not from the authors' own analysis. The sample table shows about 470,000 distinct CDR3 sequences, and roughly 23% are seen once. The top ten clones comprise around an eighth of the sample.

Ficoll-Paque density gradient centrifugation was the method used to isolate PBMCs. The entry originates in a study of T-cell memory formation after mild COVID-19 (dated by TCRdb to about 2021). For the wider study: TCR sequence clusters from the two donors were largely donor specific. The cohort was made up of two young adult volunteers, one female and one male, who were previously healthy. In a couple of donors, T-cell clones that expanded and contracted after mild COVID-19 were tracked by sequencing TCRalpha and TCRbeta repertoires over time. What the authors observed across the whole study: Whether the second-wave clones peaking on day 37 were SARS-CoV-2 specific was not confirmed. Some responding clones were detected in pre-infection memory, suggesting pre-existing cross-reactive memory T cells joined the SARS-CoV-2 response. Only two mild cases were covered in the study, and larger cohorts including severe cases with pre-infection samples were considered necessary. Balanced CD4/CD8 phenotypes were observed for clones contracting from day 15 to 85, whereas a bias towards CD4+ was observed for a second wave of clones expanding from day 15 to 37. Contracting CD4+ clones appeared mostly in the CM and EM memory subsets, whereas CD8+ clones were enriched in EMRA.

V is cut back by 4 bases and J by 3 bases, with 3 bases in the junction unmatched. Counted from cysteine to phenylalanine, this CDR3 has 13 amino acids. The kept DNA is CDR3 alone, 39 bases in frame from the first base. CDR1 and CDR2, looked up from the germline V gene, are SQVTM and ANQGSEA. The sequence is built from TRBV29-1 and TRBJ2-1; TRBD2 matches 7 bases in the middle. The receptor comes from an adult woman who had mild COVID-19 (a few samples of this study predate the infection). The sample titles of this study are shuffled in the database, so cell type and time point are left out; the donor was told from shared clones. Sequenced material: PBMCs or a T cell subset sorted from them (not recorded which). The CDR3 in this case is CSVVLADYNEQFF. The bases read TGCAGCGTTGTTCTAGCGGACTACAATGAGCAGTTCTTC.